The TCR beta chain described here comes from a study of blood T cell repertoires in COVID-19 (TCRdb year 2020). The study in broad terms: Samples covering the acute and convalescent phases of COVID-19 were provided by collaborators in the United States, Italy and Spain. The prospective study material was composed of cDNA or gDNA derived from T cells, B-cell-depleted T cells, or PBMCs. The sample metadata nearly always contained a de-identified subject ID, COVID-19 status, age in years and sex. Deeply sampled blood TCRbeta repertoires from subjects exposed to, actively infected with, or recovered from COVID-19 were included in the dataset. Where available, HLA class I and class II types were obtained from metadata supplied by the sample provider rather than from assay-based typing. The samples were drawn from two sources: the first 160 participants of the ongoing ImmuneRACE study, and 1,200 or so subjects contributed by 6 global collaborators. The repertoires were made available in a free public database intended to serve as a resource for research on the immune response to SARS-CoV-2. The paper as a whole reports these results and caveats: The quantity of clinical and demographic metadata differed by source and by participant and was supplied without curation.

As for this clone: The clone's antigen remains unknown. The sample holds no much larger clone one base away, and base qualities are not on file.

The CDR3 contains 15 residues, cysteine and phenylalanine counted. Just the 45-base CDR3 DNA is kept, in frame starting at base 1. Via the germline V gene, CDR1 is MNHEY and CDR2 SVGAGI. V was cut back by 0 bases and J by 5 bases, leaving a gap of 13 bases between them. TCRbeta CDR3 regions were amplified from genomic DNA by means of the immunoSEQ Assay, a bias-controlled multiplex PCR. As for the original processing: The number of nucleated cells in each sample was estimated by amplification of reference gene primers within the assay. Sequence reads were collapsed and filtered to measure the absolute abundance of every unique TCRbeta CDR3 rearrangement. For each sample, productive Simpson clonality was calculated as the square root of Simpson's diversity index over productive rearrangements. TCRdb took this table from immuneACCESS and kept in-frame rearrangements with V and J called. Such tables lack part of the clones; where checked against another copy, unresolved V genes explain under half of the gap, and the rest is unexplained. The V and J calls and the clone size are those of that table, but D and trimming were determined from the DNA. The sample yields 200,000 to 250,000 clones; 85% were counted once. 15% to 20% of the sample is taken by the ten largest.

Participants in the prospective study were aged roughly 18 to 90 years, lived in 20 to 30 United States geographic areas, and enrolled through a virtual design. In the prospective study, cohorts were assigned on the basis of participant-reported clinical history obtained from a screening survey and a study questionnaire. Recovered participants in ImmuneRACE Cohort 3 were defined as having two consecutive negative NP/OP PCR tests, clearance from a healthcare professional, or resolution of symptoms. Mobile phlebotomists in the prospective study collected whole blood, serum and a nasopharyngeal or oropharyngeal swab from every participant. Participants in the prospective study had the option to provide additional blood draws and questionnaires over a roughly two-month period. Before DNA extraction, prospective study blood samples were shipped either frozen or at room temperature.

In this chain, TRBV6-5 is recombined with TRBJ2-5; matching of 6 bases hints at TRBD2 as the D gene. The TCR originated in a man aged 35-49 years who had recovered from COVID-19. Sequencing was carried out using PBMCs or T cells enriched from blood (not recorded which). The CDR3 corresponds to CASSYSLAEVETQYF. The bases are TGTGCCAGCAGTTACTCACTAGCTGAAGTGGAGACCCAGTACTTC.